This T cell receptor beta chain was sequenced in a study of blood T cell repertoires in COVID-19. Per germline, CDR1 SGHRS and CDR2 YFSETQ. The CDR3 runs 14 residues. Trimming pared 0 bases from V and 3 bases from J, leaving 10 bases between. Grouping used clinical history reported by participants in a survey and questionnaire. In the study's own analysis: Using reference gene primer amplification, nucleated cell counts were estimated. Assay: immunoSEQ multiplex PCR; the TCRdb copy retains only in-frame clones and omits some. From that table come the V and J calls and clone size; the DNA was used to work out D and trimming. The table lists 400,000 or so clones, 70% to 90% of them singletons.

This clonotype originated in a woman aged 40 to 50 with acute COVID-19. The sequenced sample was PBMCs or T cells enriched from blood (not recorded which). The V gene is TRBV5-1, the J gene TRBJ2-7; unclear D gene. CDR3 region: CASSLGLYYYEQYF. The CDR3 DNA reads TGCGCCAGCAGCTTGGGACTCTATTACTACGAGCAGTACTTC. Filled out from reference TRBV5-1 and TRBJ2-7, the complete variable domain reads KAGVTQTPRYLIKTRGQQVTLSCSPISGHRSVSWYQQTPGQGLQFLFEYFSETQRNKGNFPGRFSGRQFSNSRSEMNVSTLELGDSALYLCASSLGLYYYEQYFGPGTRLTVT.